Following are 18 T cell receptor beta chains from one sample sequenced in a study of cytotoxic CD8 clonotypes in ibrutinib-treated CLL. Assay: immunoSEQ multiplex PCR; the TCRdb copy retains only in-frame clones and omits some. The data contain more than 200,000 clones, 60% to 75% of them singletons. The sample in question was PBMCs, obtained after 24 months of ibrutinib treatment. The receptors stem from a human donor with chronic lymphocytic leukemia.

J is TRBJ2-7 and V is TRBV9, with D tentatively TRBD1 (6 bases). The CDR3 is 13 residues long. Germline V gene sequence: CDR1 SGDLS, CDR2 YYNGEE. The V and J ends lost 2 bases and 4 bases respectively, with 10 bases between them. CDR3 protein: CASSVDTGYEQYF. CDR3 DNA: TGTGCCAGCAGCGTGGACACAGGGTACGAGCAGTACTTC.

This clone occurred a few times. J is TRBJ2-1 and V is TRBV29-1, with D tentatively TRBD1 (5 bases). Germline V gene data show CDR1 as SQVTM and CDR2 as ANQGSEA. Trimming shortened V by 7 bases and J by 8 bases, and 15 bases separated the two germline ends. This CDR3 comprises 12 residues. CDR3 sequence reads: CSADSGQDEQFF. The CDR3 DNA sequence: TGCAGCGCTGACTCAGGGCAGGATGAGCAGTTCTTC.

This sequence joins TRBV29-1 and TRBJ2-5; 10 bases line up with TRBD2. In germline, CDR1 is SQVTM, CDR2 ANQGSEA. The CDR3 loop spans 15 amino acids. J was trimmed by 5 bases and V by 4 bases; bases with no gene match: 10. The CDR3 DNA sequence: TGCAGCGTTGGTCTAGCGGGAGTGGGATTGGAGACCCAGTACTTC. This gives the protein CSVGLAGVGLETQYF.

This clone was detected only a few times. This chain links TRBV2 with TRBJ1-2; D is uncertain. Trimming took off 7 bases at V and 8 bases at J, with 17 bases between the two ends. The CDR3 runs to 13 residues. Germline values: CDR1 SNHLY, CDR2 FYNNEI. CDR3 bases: TGTGCCAGCACCGTAGGTGACTTTGACGGCTACACCTTC. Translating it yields CASTVGDFDGYTF. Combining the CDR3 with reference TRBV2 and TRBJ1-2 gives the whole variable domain EPEVTQTPSHQVTQMGQEVILRCVPISNHLYFYWYRQILGQKVEFLVSFYNNEISEKSEIFDDQFSVERPDGSNFTLKIRSTKLEDSAMYFCASTVGDFDGYTFGSGTRLTVV.

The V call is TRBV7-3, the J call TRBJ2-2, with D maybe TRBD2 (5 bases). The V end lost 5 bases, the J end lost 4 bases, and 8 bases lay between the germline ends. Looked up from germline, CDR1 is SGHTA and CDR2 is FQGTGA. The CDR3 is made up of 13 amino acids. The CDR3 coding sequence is TGTGCCAGCAGCCGCCGGGGCACCGGGGAGCTGTTTTTT. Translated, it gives CASSRRGTGELFF.

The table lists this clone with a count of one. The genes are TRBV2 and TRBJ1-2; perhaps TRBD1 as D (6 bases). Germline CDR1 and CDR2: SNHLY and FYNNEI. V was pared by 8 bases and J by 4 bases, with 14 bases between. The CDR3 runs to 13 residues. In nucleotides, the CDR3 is TGTGCCAGCGGTACCGGGGGCGGCTATGGCTACACCTTC. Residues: CASGTGGGYGYTF.

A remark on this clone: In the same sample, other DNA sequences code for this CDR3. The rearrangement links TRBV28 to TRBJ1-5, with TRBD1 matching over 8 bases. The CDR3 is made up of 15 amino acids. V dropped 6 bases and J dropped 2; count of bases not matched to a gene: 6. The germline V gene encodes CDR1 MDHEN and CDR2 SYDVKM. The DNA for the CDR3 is TGTGCCAGCAGGCCGACAGGGGCGGGCAATCAGCCCCAGCATTTT. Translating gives CASRPTGAGNQPQHF.

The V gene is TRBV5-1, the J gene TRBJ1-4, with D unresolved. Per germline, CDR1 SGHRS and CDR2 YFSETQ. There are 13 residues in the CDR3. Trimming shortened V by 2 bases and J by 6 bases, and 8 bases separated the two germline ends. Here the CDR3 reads CASSFRSDEKLFF. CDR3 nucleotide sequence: TGCGCCAGCAGCTTCAGGAGCGATGAAAAACTGTTTTTT.

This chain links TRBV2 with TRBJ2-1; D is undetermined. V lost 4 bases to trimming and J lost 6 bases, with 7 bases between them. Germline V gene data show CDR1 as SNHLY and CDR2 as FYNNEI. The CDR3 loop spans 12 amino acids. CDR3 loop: CASSGTANEQFF. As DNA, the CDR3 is TGTGCCAGCAGTGGTACGGCCAATGAGCAGTTCTTC.

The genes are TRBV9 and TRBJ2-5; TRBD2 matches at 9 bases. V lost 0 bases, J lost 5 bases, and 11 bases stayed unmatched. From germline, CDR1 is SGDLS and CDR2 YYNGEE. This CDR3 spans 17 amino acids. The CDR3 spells CASSVAGAGGPQETQYF. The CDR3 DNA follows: TGTGCCAGCAGCGTAGCGGGCGCGGGAGGGCCGCAGGAGACCCAGTACTTC.

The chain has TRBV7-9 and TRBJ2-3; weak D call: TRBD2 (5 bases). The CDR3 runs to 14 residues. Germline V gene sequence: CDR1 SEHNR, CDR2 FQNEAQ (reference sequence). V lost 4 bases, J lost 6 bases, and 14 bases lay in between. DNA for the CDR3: TGTGCCAGCAGCTCGGGCATAGCGTCGGATACGCAGTATTTT. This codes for CASSSGIASDTQYF.

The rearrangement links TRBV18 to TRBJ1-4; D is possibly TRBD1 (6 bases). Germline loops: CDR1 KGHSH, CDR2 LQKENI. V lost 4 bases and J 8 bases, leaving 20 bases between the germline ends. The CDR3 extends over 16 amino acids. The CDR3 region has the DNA TGTGCCAGCTCACGAAGACCAGGGGAGTGGTGGGAAAAACTGTTTTTT. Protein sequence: CASSRRPGEWWEKLFF.

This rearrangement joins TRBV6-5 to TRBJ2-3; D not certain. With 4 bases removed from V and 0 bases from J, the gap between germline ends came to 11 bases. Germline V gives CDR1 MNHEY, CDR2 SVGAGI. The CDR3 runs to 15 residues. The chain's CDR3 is CASSFSHTSTDTQYF. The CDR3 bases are TGTGCCAGCAGTTTCTCCCATACTAGCACAGATACGCAGTATTTT.

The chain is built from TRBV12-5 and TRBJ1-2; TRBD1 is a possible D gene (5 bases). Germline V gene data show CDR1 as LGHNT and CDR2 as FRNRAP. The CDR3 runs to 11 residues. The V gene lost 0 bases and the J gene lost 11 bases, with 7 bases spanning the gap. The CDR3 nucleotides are TGTGCTAGTGGTTTGGTAGGGGAGTACACCTTC. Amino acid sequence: CASGLVGEYTF.

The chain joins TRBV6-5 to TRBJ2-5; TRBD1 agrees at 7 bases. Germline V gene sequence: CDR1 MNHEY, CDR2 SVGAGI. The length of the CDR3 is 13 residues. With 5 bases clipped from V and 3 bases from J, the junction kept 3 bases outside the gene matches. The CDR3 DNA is TGTGCCAGCAGTAGACAGGGTAAAGAGACCCAGTACTTC. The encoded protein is CASSRQGKETQYF.

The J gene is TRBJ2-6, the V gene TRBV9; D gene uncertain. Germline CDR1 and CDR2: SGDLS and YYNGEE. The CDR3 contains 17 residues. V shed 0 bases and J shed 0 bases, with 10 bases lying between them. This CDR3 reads CASSVVGSSSGANVLTF. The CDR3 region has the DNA TGTGCCAGCAGCGTAGTGGGCTCGAGCTCTGGGGCCAACGTCCTGACTTTC.

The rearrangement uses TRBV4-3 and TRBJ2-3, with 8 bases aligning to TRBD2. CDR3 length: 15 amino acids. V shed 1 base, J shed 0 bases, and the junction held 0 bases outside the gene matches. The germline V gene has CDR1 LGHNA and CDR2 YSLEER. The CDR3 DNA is TGCGCCAGCAGCCAAGGACTAGCGAGCACAGATACGCAGTATTTT. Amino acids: CASSQGLASTDTQYF.

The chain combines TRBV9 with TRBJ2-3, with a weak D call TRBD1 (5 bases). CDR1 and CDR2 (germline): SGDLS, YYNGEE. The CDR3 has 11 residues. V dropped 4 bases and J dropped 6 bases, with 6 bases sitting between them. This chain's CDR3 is CASSKGDTQYF. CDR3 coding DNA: TGTGCCAGCAGCAAGGGGGATACGCAGTATTTT.